The clone carrying this T cell receptor (beta chain) was found a few times. Its target is not known. Noted time point: week 11, during vaccination. The investigators gave 300 ug of mutant IDH1 20-mer peptide in each vaccine dose, together with topical imiquimod. Profiling relied on immunoSEQ multiplex PCR, and the TCRdb table lists in-frame clones only, not all of them. The top ten hold 2% to 2.5% of the sample, which has 50,000 or so clones, 90% to 95% seen once. The CDR3 is made up of 17 amino acids. These data are taken from a study of a mutant IDH1 vaccine in newly diagnosed glioma. The wider study: Patients underwent eight vaccinations, which took place in weeks 1, 3, 5, 7, 11, 15, 19 and 23. Vaccine administration was initiated 4-6 weeks following radiotherapy alone, or with temozolomide cycles.

The sequence was collected from a man in his fifties or sixties with glioma. The sample in question was PBMCs, obtained from a glioma patient whose treatment included an IDH1 peptide vaccine. The chain joins TRBV21-1 to TRBJ1-5; TRBD1, the table's D call, lacks a check against the DNA. TRBV21-1 is deemed a pseudogene. In nucleotides, the CDR3 is TGTGCCAGCAGCAAACCTGGGGACAGGAATAGCAATCAGCCCCAGCATTTT. Its protein is CASSKPGDRNSNQPQHF.